This TCR beta chain is drawn from a study of T cells after yellow fever vaccination. Study-level points and caveats: Clones from primary vaccination mostly reappeared after the booster (roughly 95% CD4, around 90% CD8).

TCRdb reprocessed the 5' RACE reads via MiXCR and lists one record per CDR3 protein. The sample has approximately 85,000 distinct CDR3 sequences; about an eighth are singletons. Germline CDR1 is MNHEY and CDR2 is SVGEGT. The CDR3 is 15 amino acids. V lost 6 bases and J lost 2, with 16 bases in between. This sequence was found in a man between 18 and 35 years old who received the YFV17D yellow fever vaccine. V and J are TRBV6-2 or TRBV6-3 and TRBJ2-5; weak D call: TRBD2 (6 bases). Sequences were derived from CD8+ T cells not binding an NS4B(214-222) dextramer, sorted from PBMCs, sampled approximately 22 days after the first yellow fever vaccination. The CDR3 coding sequence is TGTGCCAGCAGATCCTCGGGACTTCTACAAGAGACCCAGTACTTC. Its protein is CASRSSGLLQETQYF.